The 18 T cell receptor beta chains listed next were all sequenced from one sample in a study of T cells in Graves' hyperthyroidism and ophthalmopathy. RNA transcripts provided the source from which TCR beta CDR3 regions were amplified. HTBI primers drove first-round RT-PCR of the TCR CDR3. Each CDR3 protein gets one entry after TCRdb re-called the multiplex PCR reads with MiXCR. The sample includes around 350,000 distinct CDR3 sequences, roughly 15% seen only once; the top ten take approximately 19%. Sequencing input: blood. The receptors shown here come from a woman in her sixties or seventies with Graves' ophthalmopathy.

This clonotype was counted only a few times. The chain joins TRBV29-1 to TRBJ2-3, with TRBD2 as a possible D gene (6 bases). V shed 3 bases and J shed 6 bases, with 13 bases lying between them. Looked up from germline, CDR1 is SQVTM and CDR2 is ANQGSEA. The CDR3 is 13 residues long. The DNA for the CDR3 is TGCAGCGTTGATTGGGCGGGACCCGATACGCAGTATTTT. Protein product: CSVDWAGPDTQYF.

This clonotype has at least ten counts. This chain links TRBV7-2 with TRBJ2-1, with 13 bases matching TRBD2. Germline V lookup: CDR1 SGHTA, CDR2 FQGNSA. Trimming at V came to 5 bases and at J to 0 bases, leaving 10 bases not matched to a gene. This CDR3 contains 19 residues. Here the CDR3 DNA reads TGTGCCAGCAGCCCCCGACTAGCGGGAGGCCGTAGCTCCTACAATGAGCAGTTCTTC. Encoded protein: CASSPRLAGGRSSYNEQFF.

V gene TRBV11-2 combines with J gene TRBJ2-7, with 11 bases fitting TRBD1. With 7 bases clipped from V and 3 bases from J, the junction kept 23 bases outside the gene matches. Looked up from germline, CDR1 is SGHAT and CDR2 is FQNNGV. This CDR3 has 20 residues. CDR3 amino acids: CASNPSIGQGALAGRYEQYF. For the CDR3, the DNA is TGTGCCAGCAACCCTTCAATAGGACAGGGGGCCCTAGCGGGACGCTACGAGCAGTACTTC.

The V gene is TRBV7-3, the J gene TRBJ1-2; D may be TRBD1 (5 bases). Trimming pared 5 bases from V and 4 bases from J, leaving 14 bases between. CDR3 size: 14 residues. CDR1 and CDR2 (germline): SGHTA, FQGTGA. CDR3 loop: CASSLPGRGYGYTF. As DNA, the CDR3 is TGTGCCAGCAGCCTACCGGGACGCGGCTATGGCTACACCTTC.

To note about this clonotype: This could be a read error, since a much larger clone is one nucleotide away. The J gene is TRBJ2-1, the V gene TRBV20-1; 8 bases match TRBD1. V shed 0 bases, J shed 10 bases, and the junction held 14 bases outside the gene matches. This CDR3 has 16 amino acids. Germline V gene lookup returns CDR1 DFQATT and CDR2 SNEGSKA (reference sequence). The CDR3 loop reads CSARDQGALSIYEQFF. The CDR3, as DNA: TGCAGTGCTAGAGATCAGGGGGCCCTCTCAATTTACGAGCAGTTCTTC.

This clonotype was observed many times. The chain employs TRBV11-2 and TRBJ1-1; D not resolved. Germline-derived CDR1 and CDR2 are SGHAT and FQNNGV. The CDR3 covers 14 residues. V was shortened by 5 bases and J by 5 bases, with 15 bases between the two germline ends. CDR3 residues: CASSAGRPVTEAFF. CDR3 bases: TGTGCCAGCAGCGCGGGTCGTCCGGTTACTGAAGCTTTCTTT.

This clonotype was recorded once. The rearrangement joins TRBV19 to TRBJ2-2; D is unresolved. V lost 8 bases to trimming and J lost 0 bases, with 4 bases between them. This CDR3 spans 12 amino acids. Germline assignment: CDR1 LNHDA and CDR2 SQIVND (reference sequence). CDR3 protein: CASLANTGELFF. CDR3 coding DNA: TGTGCCAGTCTGGCGAACACCGGGGAGCTGTTTTTT. The full variable domain, completed using reference TRBV19 and TRBJ2-2, is DGGITQSPKYLFRKEGQNVTLSCEQNLNHDAMYWYRQDPGQGLRLIYYSQIVNDFQKGDIAEGYSVSREKKESFPLTVTSAQKNPTAFYLCASLANTGELFFGEGSRLTVL.

This clonotype was seen many times. This sequence joins TRBV27 and TRBJ2-3, with 7 bases identical to TRBD2. The CDR3 contains 14 residues. Germline V gene data show CDR1 as MNHEY and CDR2 as SMNVEV (reference sequence). V lost 5 bases, J lost 6 bases, and 8 bases stayed unmatched. The CDR3 DNA sequence: TGTGCCAGCAGTCCGTACACTAGCGAGGATACGCAGTATTTT. Its protein is CASSPYTSEDTQYF.

This clonotype was found many times. The rearrangement joins TRBV7-3 to TRBJ2-7; D gene unclear. CDR1 is SGHTA, CDR2 FQGTGA, per germline. The CDR3 has 8 residues. CDR3 sequence (DNA): TGTGTCTTCAACGAGCAGTACTTC. This codes for CVFNEQYF.

Ten or more counts support this clonotype. The chain combines TRBV7-2 with TRBJ2-1; 7 bases are a match to TRBD2. Trimming cost V 2 bases and J 7 bases; bases outside gene matches: 5. The length of the CDR3 is 14 residues. In germline, CDR1 is SGHTA, CDR2 FQGNSA. The CDR3 nucleotides read TGTGCCAGCAGCTTATCTAGCGGAGCTAATGAGCAGTTCTTC. Amino acids: CASSLSSGANEQFF.

The chain is built from TRBV19 and TRBJ2-6; D may be TRBD1 or TRBD2 (5 bases each). The CDR3 extends over 16 amino acids. Trimming removed 6 bases from V and 2 bases from J, with 14 bases in between. Germline loops: CDR1 LNHDA, CDR2 SQIVND (reference sequence). This CDR3 reads CASRPGGEAGANVLTF. Here the CDR3 DNA reads TGTGCCAGTAGACCTGGGGGTGAGGCTGGGGCCAACGTCCTGACTTTC.

This clonotype was picked up a small number of times. This may stem from a read error, because a much larger clone lies one nucleotide away. The gene calls are TRBV29-1 and TRBJ2-1; 8 bases map to TRBD1. Unmatched junction bases numbered 6, after V lost 6 bases and J lost 5 bases. Germline-derived CDR1 and CDR2 are SQVTM and ANQGSEA. This CDR3 is 13 amino acids long. CDR3 residues: CSVTGQANNEQFF. The CDR3 DNA reads as TGCAGCGTGACGGGACAGGCTAACAATGAGCAGTTCTTC.

This clonotype appeared many times. V usage is TRBV11-2 and J usage is TRBJ2-2; 8 bases are a match to TRBD1. With V trimmed by 4 bases and J by 4 bases, 2 bases remained unmatched. This CDR3 has 14 residues. Germline values: CDR1 SGHAT, CDR2 FQNNGV. The CDR3 here is CASSSTGATGELFF. The DNA for the CDR3 is TGTGCCAGCAGCTCGACAGGGGCCACCGGGGAGCTGTTTTTT.

The gene calls are TRBV11-2 and TRBJ1-5; a weak D match, TRBD1 (5 bases). Germline CDR1 SGHAT, CDR2 FQNNGV. The CDR3 is 14 amino acids. Trimming cost V 0 bases and J 7 bases, with 10 bases left between them. The CDR3 loop reads CASSLDRDLQPQHF. The CDR3 DNA follows: TGTGCCAGCAGCTTAGATAGGGACCTGCAGCCCCAGCATTTT.

This clonotype was recorded many times. V is TRBV7-2 and J is TRBJ1-2; 7 bases map to TRBD1. From germline, CDR1 is SGHTA and CDR2 FQGNSA. The CDR3 is 15 residues long. Germline trimming cut 5 bases from V and 1 base from J; bases unmatched to any gene: 7. This CDR3 reads CASSESGTVNYGYTF. CDR3 nucleotides: TGTGCCAGCAGCGAGTCCGGGACAGTTAACTATGGCTACACCTTC. The full variable domain, in which reference TRBV7-2 and TRBJ1-2 provide the parts outside the CDR3, is GAGVSQSPSNKVTEKGKDVELRCDPISGHTALYWYRQSLGQGLEFLIYFQGNSAPDKSGLPSDRFSAERTGGSVSTLTIQRTQQEDSAVYLCASSESGTVNYGYTFGSGTRLTVV.

This clonotype showed up many times. V is TRBV7-3 and J is TRBJ2-6; possible D gene TRBD2, 6 bases. Trimming stripped 4 bases from V and 2 bases from J, with 15 bases between. The CDR3 extends over 17 amino acids. The V gene's germline CDR1 is SGHTA and CDR2 FQGTGA. The CDR3 DNA sequence: TGTGCCAGCAGCTCCCTGGGGGGTGCCGCTGGGGCCAACGTCCTGACTTTC. Amino acids: CASSSLGGAAGANVLTF. The full variable domain, completed using reference TRBV7-3 and TRBJ2-6, is GAGVSQTPSNKVTEKGKYVELRCDPISGHTALYWYRQSLGQGPEFLIYFQGTGAADDSGLPNDRFFAVRPEGSVSTLKIQRTERGDSAVYLCASSSLGGAAGANVLTFGAGSRLTVL.

The J gene is TRBJ1-1, the V gene TRBV29-1; 10 nucleotides align to TRBD1. This CDR3 has 14 amino acids. Trimming at V came to 6 bases and at J to 1 base, leaving 5 bases not matched to a gene. Looked up from germline, CDR1 is SQVTM and CDR2 is ANQGSEA. The DNA for the CDR3 is TGCAGCGTCGGACAGGGGGGAAGGAACACTGAAGCTTTCTTT. Residues: CSVGQGGRNTEAFF.

This clonotype has at least ten counts. The CDR3 sequence is CASSPQLARRIYNEQFF. The CDR3 bases are TGTGCCAGCAGCCCCCAACTAGCGCGGCGGATCTACAATGAGCAGTTCTTC. The gene calls are TRBV7-8 and TRBJ2-1; 7 positions match TRBD2. The CDR3 spans 17 residues. CDR1 SGHVS and CDR2 FQNEAQ come from the germline V gene. V lost 5 bases to trimming and J lost 3 bases; unmatched junction nucleotides: 13.